The 31 T cell receptor beta chains in this list originate from one sample, sequenced in a study of a mutant IDH1 vaccine in newly diagnosed glioma. No antigen is known for these receptors. TCRdb keeps only in-frame clones here, not all; method: immunoSEQ multiplex PCR. Counted here are roughly 60,000 clones, around 83% occurring once; the ten biggest clones make up over 4%. Time point denoted: week 23, last vaccination. With topical imiquimod, each dose of the vaccine consisted of 300 ug of mutant IDH1 20-mer peptide. The sequencing here drew on PBMCs, taken from a glioma patient whose treatment included an IDH1 peptide vaccine. These receptors all stem from a man aged 30-40 years with glioma.

The CDR3 DNA follows: TGCAGCGTTGAATACCCAGGGAACACTGAAGCTTTCTTT. Its protein product is CSVEYPGNTEAFF. This rearrangement joins TRBV29-1 to TRBJ1-1; D not certain. Germline V gene data show CDR1 as SQVTM and CDR2 as ANQGSEA. Trimming pared 2 bases from V and 1 base from J, leaving 8 bases between. The CDR3 covers 13 residues.

The chain has TRBV11-3 and TRBJ2-2; perhaps TRBD1 as D (5 bases). The germline gives CDR1 SGHNT, CDR2 YENEEA. V was shortened by 4 bases and J by 2 bases, with 17 bases between the two germline ends. There are 17 residues in the CDR3. The CDR3 nucleotides read TGTGCCAGCAGCTCGAGCGACAGATCAATTAACACCGGGGAGCTGTTTTTT. Translating it yields CASSSSDRSINTGELFF.

The chain uses TRBV6-1 and TRBJ1-4, with unresolved D. Trimming removed 1 base from V and 5 bases from J, with 11 bases in between. CDR3 size: 15 residues. The germline V gene encodes CDR1 MNHNS and CDR2 SASEGT. CDR3 amino acids: CASSEVLTRNEKLFF. The CDR3 nucleotides read TGTGCCAGCAGTGAAGTTTTAACCCGGAATGAAAAACTGTTTTTT.

The chain combines TRBV11-3 with TRBJ2-1, with TRBD1 matching over 9 bases. V lost 5 bases and J lost 5; bases outside the gene matches: 7. This CDR3 has 15 residues. Germline loops: CDR1 SGHNT, CDR2 YENEEA. The CDR3 sequence: CASSLTGQGNNEQFF. CDR3 nucleotide sequence: TGTGCCAGCAGCCTAACAGGACAGGGGAACAATGAGCAGTTCTTC.

The V gene is TRBV28, the J gene TRBJ2-7, with D perhaps being TRBD1 or TRBD2 (5 bases each). The CDR3 extends over 13 amino acids. V was trimmed by 2 bases and J by 6 bases, leaving 11 bases between them. Germline V gene sequence: CDR1 MDHEN, CDR2 SYDVKM. The CDR3 loop reads CASSLGGFGEQYF. The CDR3, as DNA: TGTGCCAGCAGTTTAGGGGGTTTCGGCGAGCAGTACTTC.

The chain employs TRBV4-2 and TRBJ1-2, with D unclear. CDR3 size: 13 residues. Trimming stripped 4 bases from V and 4 bases from J, with 10 bases between. The germline CDR1 and CDR2 sequences are LGHNA and YNFKEQ. The CDR3 DNA reads as TGTGCCAGCAGCCCAGCTTCCTTCTATGGCTACACCTTC. It is translated as CASSPASFYGYTF.

The chain combines TRBV15 with TRBJ1-2, with D possibly matching TRBD1 (6 bases). This CDR3 has 16 residues. With 1 base removed from V and 0 bases from J, the gap between germline ends came to 12 bases. The germline gives CDR1 LNHNV, CDR2 YYDKDF (reference sequence). In DNA form, the CDR3 reads TGTGCCACCAGCAGAGGGCACAGGGCTACTAACTATGGCTACACCTTC. It encodes CATSRGHRATNYGYTF.

This rearrangement joins TRBV15 to TRBJ2-7, with D perhaps TRBD2 (7 bases). Between the trimmed V and J ends, which lost 0 bases and 3 bases, there was a span of 12 bases. CDR1 LNHNV and CDR2 YYDKDF come from the germline V gene (reference sequence). The CDR3 sequence is 15 residues long. The CDR3 protein is CATSREGGGLYEQYF. DNA of the CDR3: TGTGCCACCAGCAGAGAGGGCGGGGGCCTCTACGAGCAGTACTTC.

The rearrangement joins TRBV6-1 to TRBJ2-7; no firm D call. V dropped 4 bases and J dropped 0 bases, with 16 bases sitting between them. The CDR3 consists of 16 residues. Germline V gives CDR1 MNHNS, CDR2 SASEGT. The CDR3 sequence: CASSGPVGPNSYEQYF. Written as DNA, the CDR3 is TGTGCCAGCAGTGGGCCGGTAGGGCCTAACTCCTACGAGCAGTACTTC.

J is TRBJ1-5 and V is TRBV6-5, with 11 nucleotides matching TRBD1. The V segment lost 4 bases and the J segment 7 bases; nucleotides outside the gene matches: 3. The CDR3 totals 14 residues. Germline V gene sequence: CDR1 MNHEY, CDR2 SVGAGI. CDR3 bases: TGTGCCAGCAGTTCCGGGACAGGGGGACAGCCCCAGCATTTT. It encodes CASSSGTGGQPQHF.

The chain couples TRBV28 to TRBJ1-6; D is ambiguous. Germline CDR1 and CDR2: MDHEN and SYDVKM. V lost 4 bases to trimming and J lost 14 bases, with 12 bases between them. The CDR3 is 12 residues long. CDR3 sequence (DNA): TGTGCCAGCAGTTCCCCGAGAAAAACCCTCCACTTT. It encodes CASSSPRKTLHF.

This rearrangement joins TRBV6-5 to TRBJ2-6, with 7 bases identical to TRBD1. The germline V gene encodes CDR1 MNHEY and CDR2 SVGAGI. After removal of 1 base from V and 2 bases from J, the junction contained 2 bases not matched to a gene. The CDR3 has 16 amino acids. CDR3 DNA: TGTGCCAGCAGTTACTTAACAGGGGCTGGGGCCAACGTCCTGACTTTC. Protein product: CASSYLTGAGANVLTF.

The rearrangement uses TRBV5-1 and TRBJ2-7; D gene uncertain. V was trimmed by 2 bases and J by 7 bases, leaving 16 bases between them. Germline V gene lookup returns CDR1 SGHRS and CDR2 YFSETQ. The CDR3 has 14 amino acids. CDR3 in DNA: TGCGCCAGCAGCTTCCAAAACCGGGCCACGGAGCAGTACTTC. Its protein is CASSFQNRATEQYF. Full variable domain (missing parts from reference TRBV5-1 and TRBJ2-7): KAGVTQTPRYLIKTRGQQVTLSCSPISGHRSVSWYQQTPGQGLQFLFEYFSETQRNKGNFPGRFSGRQFSNSRSEMNVSTLELGDSALYLCASSFQNRATEQYFGPGTRLTVT.

The chain uses TRBV4-1 and TRBJ1-5; 9 nucleotides align to TRBD1. The CDR3 is made up of 17 amino acids. J gave up 7 bases and V 0 bases, and 10 bases lay outside the gene matches. CDR1 is MGHRA and CDR2 is YSYEKL in the germline V gene. The chain's CDR3 is CASSQEGTGFSIQPQHF. The CDR3, as DNA: TGCGCCAGCAGCCAAGAGGGGACAGGGTTTAGCATCCAGCCCCAGCATTTT.

The chain links TRBV5-4 to TRBJ1-1; a weak D match, TRBD1 (6 bases). Germline CDR1 reads SGHNT; CDR2 reads YYREEE (reference sequence). CDR3 length: 15 amino acids. Deletions cut 2 bases from V and 0 bases from J, with 11 bases between. The CDR3 is CASSFRQELNTEAFF. DNA of the CDR3: TGTGCCAGCAGCTTTCGACAGGAGTTGAACACTGAAGCTTTCTTT.

There are a few counts of this clone. The genes are TRBV7-2 and TRBJ1-5; no definite D call. The CDR3 loop spans 16 amino acids. V was pared by 1 base and J by 4 bases, with 14 bases between. From germline, CDR1 is SGHTA and CDR2 FQGNSA. CDR3: CASSLVVVQQNQPQHF. The CDR3 DNA sequence: TGTGCCAGCAGCTTAGTTGTGGTACAGCAGAATCAGCCCCAGCATTTT.

This clone showed up just once. The V gene is TRBV15, the J gene TRBJ2-7, with D perhaps TRBD1 or TRBD2 (5 bases each). CDR3 size: 15 residues. Trimming pared 5 bases from V and 3 bases from J, leaving 17 bases between. The germline V gene has CDR1 LNHNV and CDR2 YYDKDF (reference sequence). Here the CDR3 reads CATSPQGVPFYEQYF. As DNA, the CDR3 is TGTGCCACCAGCCCCCAGGGAGTTCCTTTCTACGAGCAGTACTTC.

In this sample, this clone turned up a few times. The chain employs TRBV10-3 and TRBJ2-7; D not resolved. Trimming took 4 bases from V and 2 from J, leaving 12 bases between them. The length of the CDR3 is 14 residues. Germline values: CDR1 ENHRY, CDR2 SYGVKD. CDR3 loop: CAISGLTEPYEQYF. CDR3 nucleotide sequence: TGTGCCATCAGTGGCCTCACGGAACCCTACGAGCAGTACTTC.

CDR3 residues: CASSLGDRVGEKLFF. For the CDR3, the DNA is TGTGCCAGCAGCTTAGGGGACAGGGTTGGCGAAAAACTGTTTTTT. The chain recombines TRBV7-6 with TRBJ1-4; TRBD1 agrees at 9 bases. The germline V gene encodes CDR1 SGHVS and CDR2 FNYEAQ. V shed 1 base, J shed 8 bases, and the junction held 5 bases outside the gene matches. CDR3 length: 15 amino acids.

The chain recombines TRBV6-6 with TRBJ1-5; unclear D gene. The CDR3 runs 15 residues. Per germline, CDR1 MNHNY and CDR2 SVGAGI (reference sequence). The germline V and J ends were trimmed by 0 bases and 0 bases, with 6 bases remaining between them. In DNA form, the CDR3 reads TGTGCCAGCAGTTACTCGAGGGATAGCAATCAGCCCCAGCATTTT. Its protein product is CASSYSRDSNQPQHF.

The rearrangement uses TRBV6-1 and TRBJ1-2, with D uncertain. Trimming shortened V by 1 base and J by 6 bases, and 9 bases separated the two germline ends. The CDR3 extends over 13 amino acids. Germline V gene lookup returns CDR1 MNHNS and CDR2 SASEGT. The CDR3 nucleotides are TGTGCCAGCAGTGAAGAGGAGGTAGATGGCTACACCTTC. Translating gives CASSEEEVDGYTF.

This chain uses TRBV7-9 with TRBJ1-2; the D is unclear. V was clipped by 0 bases and J by 2 bases, with 10 bases between them. CDR1 is SEHNR, CDR2 FQNEAQ, per germline (reference sequence). The CDR3 contains 15 residues. The CDR3 loop is CASSLAETPNYGYTF. For the CDR3, the DNA is TGTGCCAGCAGCTTAGCGGAGACACCGAACTATGGCTACACCTTC.

The chain joins TRBV19 to TRBJ1-1, with 8 bases aligning to TRBD1. This CDR3 region has 13 residues. Losses at the gene ends were 6 bases for V and 1 base for J; bases not matched to a gene: 1. CDR1 is LNHDA, CDR2 SQIVND, per germline (reference sequence). The CDR3 loop is CASRDRENTEAFF. In DNA form, the CDR3 reads TGTGCCAGTAGGGACAGGGAGAACACTGAAGCTTTCTTT.

The rearrangement joins TRBV18 to TRBJ1-1; D gene ambiguous. The V and J ends lost 1 base and 10 bases respectively, with 13 bases between them. This CDR3 has 13 residues. The germline V gene has CDR1 KGHSH and CDR2 LQKENI. The CDR3 nucleotides read TGTGCCAGCTCACCACGCGGTGAAATGGGAGCTTTCTTT. Its translation is CASSPRGEMGAFF. Variable domain in full (rest from reference TRBV18 and TRBJ1-1): NAGVMQNPRHLVRRRGQEARLRCSPMKGHSHVYWYRQLPEEGLKFMVYLQKENIIDESGMPKERFSAEFPKEGPSILRIQQVVRGDSAAYFCASSPRGEMGAFFGQGTRLTVV.

The rearrangement uses TRBV27 and TRBJ1-6; 8 positions agree with TRBD1. From germline, CDR1 is MNHEY and CDR2 SMNVEV (reference sequence). The V segment lost 7 bases and the J segment 4 bases; nucleotides outside the gene matches: 3. This CDR3 is built from 14 residues. The CDR3 reads CASTRDRYNSPLHF. The CDR3 DNA follows: TGTGCCAGCACCCGGGACAGGTATAATTCACCCCTCCACTTT.

In its sample, this clone was seen a few times. CDR3 loop: CASRGGTGNQPQHF. Written as DNA, the CDR3 is TGTGCCAGCAGAGGGGGGACAGGGAATCAGCCCCAGCATTTT. The chain links TRBV6-5 to TRBJ1-5; 9 bases agree with TRBD1. Germline CDR1 reads MNHEY; CDR2 reads SVGAGI. The CDR3 runs to 14 residues. Trimming took 6 bases from V and 4 from J; bases not matched to a gene: 4.

This clone has only a few counts. This sequence joins TRBV9 and TRBJ1-1, with a tentative D call TRBD1 (5 bases). The germline CDR1 and CDR2 sequences are SGDLS and YYNGEE. The CDR3 is made up of 14 amino acids. The V end lost 3 bases, the J end lost 5 bases, and 14 bases lay between the germline ends. The DNA for the CDR3 is TGTGCCAGCAGCGATCCTCGGGGGGGTACTGAAGCTTTCTTT. Translating it yields CASSDPRGGTEAFF.

The chain is built from TRBV14 and TRBJ2-5; TRBD2 matches 8 bases. This CDR3 contains 14 residues. V was clipped by 0 bases and J by 11 bases; unmatched bases: 8. Germline CDR1 is SGHDN and CDR2 is FVKESK. The CDR3 loop is CASSQEISGAEQYF. CDR3 DNA sequence: TGTGCCAGCAGCCAAGAGATTAGCGGGGCGGAGCAGTACTTC.

V gene TRBV6-6 combines with J gene TRBJ1-4; a weak D match, TRBD1 (5 bases). The CDR3 is 14 amino acids. Germline assignment: CDR1 MNHNY and CDR2 SVGAGI (reference sequence). Deletions cut 3 bases from V and 4 bases from J, with 9 bases between. CDR3 bases: TGTGCCAGCAGTTATTGGGGGGTTAATGAAAAACTGTTTTTT. Amino acids: CASSYWGVNEKLFF.

This chain links TRBV10-1 with TRBJ2-1; 7 bases fit TRBD1. CDR1 and CDR2 (germline): WNHNN, SYGVQD (reference sequence). CDR3 length: 16 residues. The junction had 13 bases not matched to a gene; V was cut back by 11 bases and J by 0 bases. The CDR3 protein is CAGPCPGGPSYNEQFF. The CDR3 region has the DNA TGCGCCGGACCTTGTCCAGGGGGTCCCTCCTACAATGAGCAGTTCTTC.

V gene TRBV9 combines with J gene TRBJ1-5; D is uncertain. This CDR3 comprises 14 residues. V lost 0 bases and J 0 bases, leaving 4 bases between the germline ends. Germline V CDR1 and CDR2: SGDLS, YYNGEE. CDR3 in amino acids: CASSVEDSNQPQHF. The CDR3 DNA is TGTGCCAGCAGCGTAGAGGATAGCAATCAGCCCCAGCATTTT.